These 21 T cell receptor beta chains came from one sample sequenced in a study of blood T cell repertoires in COVID-19. TCRdb keeps only in-frame clones here, not all; method: immunoSEQ multiplex PCR. The profile shows 370,000 or so clones, 81% of them singletons. Sequencing used peripheral blood. Every receptor here comes from a human donor with acute or convalescent COVID-19. The donor label of this sample is uncertain.

This clone was counted a few times. J is TRBJ2-2 and V is TRBV7-6; 16 bases are shared with TRBD2. V was pared by 6 bases and J by 6 bases, with 7 bases of the junction left unmatched. From germline, CDR1 is SGHVS and CDR2 FNYEAQ. This CDR3 comprises 17 residues. The CDR3, as DNA: TGTGCCAGCAGGGGTCCGGGACTAGCGGGAGGGGCCGGGGAGCTGTTTTTT. Protein sequence: CASRGPGLAGGAGELFF.

The chain has TRBV19 and TRBJ1-4; D may be TRBD1 (6 bases). The CDR3 has 19 residues. Trimming removed 3 bases at V and 0 bases at J, with 20 bases between. Germline V gene lookup returns CDR1 LNHDA and CDR2 SQIVND (reference sequence). The CDR3 DNA is TGTGCCAGTAGTATGAGGGGCCAGGGGCGAATGTCAACTAATGAAAAACTGTTTTTT. Protein: CASSMRGQGRMSTNEKLFF.

The V call is TRBV7-2, the J call TRBJ1-2; 7 bases fit TRBD1. This CDR3 has 14 amino acids. Germline values: CDR1 SGHTA, CDR2 FQGNSA. With V trimmed by 7 bases and J by 2 bases, 7 bases remained unmatched. The CDR3 is CASTGGTANYGYTF. CDR3 DNA sequence: TGTGCCAGCACCGGCGGGACAGCCAACTATGGCTACACCTTC.

A note on this clone: Its ends do not fully match the called genes, so a read error is possible. The CDR3 sequence is CANSRVSGNTEAFF. The CDR3 DNA is TGTGCCAACAGTCGGGTTAGCGGGAACACTGAAGCTTTCTTT. This sequence joins TRBV6-5 and TRBJ1-1; no definite D call. In germline, CDR1 is MNHEY, CDR2 SVGAGI. The CDR3 is 14 residues long.

The chain combines TRBV5-4 with TRBJ2-1, with a weak D call TRBD2 (6 bases). Trimming stripped 5 bases from V and 10 bases from J, with 28 bases between. The CDR3 extends over 17 amino acids. In germline, CDR1 is SGHNT, CDR2 YYREEE (reference sequence). The CDR3 DNA sequence: TGTGCCAGCAGTCCGACCGGAAGCAGGGCGGGATCGAGAGAGCAGTTCTTC. Encoded protein: CASSPTGSRAGSREQFF.

The genes are TRBV7-2 and TRBJ2-2; the match to TRBD2 covers 16 bases. Germline V gene lookup returns CDR1 SGHTA and CDR2 FQGNSA. With 4 bases clipped from V and 4 bases from J, the junction kept 6 bases outside the gene matches. CDR3 length: 18 residues. CDR3 residues: CASSSGLAGGPGTGELFF. CDR3 in DNA: TGTGCCAGCAGCTCGGGACTAGCGGGAGGGCCAGGCACCGGGGAGCTGTTTTTT. Full variable domain (missing parts from reference TRBV7-2 and TRBJ2-2): GAGVSQSPSNKVTEKGKDVELRCDPISGHTALYWYRQSLGQGLEFLIYFQGNSAPDKSGLPSDRFSAERTGGSVSTLTIQRTQQEDSAVYLCASSSGLAGGPGTGELFFGEGSRLTVL.

The chain carries TRBV28 and TRBJ1-1; D is unresolved. CDR1 is MDHEN and CDR2 is SYDVKM in the germline V gene. Trimming cost V 6 bases and J 0 bases, with 5 bases left between them. CDR3 length: 12 residues. The DNA for the CDR3 is TGTGCCAGCAGCGAGTTGAACACTGAAGCTTTCTTT. Its translation: CASSELNTEAFF. Supplemented by reference TRBV28 and TRBJ1-1, the full variable domain reads DVKVTQSSRYLVKRTGEKVFLECVQDMDHENMFWYRQDPGLGLRLIYFSYDVKMKEKGDIPEGYSVSREKKERFSLILESASTNQTSMYLCASSELNTEAFFGQGTRLTVV.

This chain links TRBV19 with TRBJ1-5, with 10 bases aligning to TRBD1. V was pared by 7 bases and J by 1 base, with 4 bases of the junction left unmatched. Germline values: CDR1 LNHDA, CDR2 SQIVND (reference sequence). The CDR3 is 15 residues long. The CDR3 DNA sequence: TGTGCCAGTACCAAGACAGGGGGCAGCAATCAGCCCCAGCATTTT. Translated, it gives CASTKTGGSNQPQHF.

The chain joins TRBV7-9 to TRBJ2-1, with TRBD1 matching 11 bases. V lost 5 bases to trimming and J lost 5 bases; unmatched junction nucleotides: 8. CDR3 size: 16 residues. In germline, CDR1 is SEHNR, CDR2 FQNEAQ (reference sequence). CDR3 protein: CASSLQGQGANNEQFF. The CDR3 bases are TGTGCCAGCAGCCTACAAGGACAGGGGGCTAACAATGAGCAGTTCTTC.

The V gene is TRBV2, the J gene TRBJ2-5; 9 bases are a match to TRBD2. J gave up 5 bases and V 7 bases, and 17 bases lay outside the gene matches. Germline CDR1 SNHLY, CDR2 FYNNEI. This CDR3 contains 17 residues. In DNA form, the CDR3 reads TGTGCCAGCAACAAAGGCCCCCTTGCGGGGGGGTGGGAGACCCAGTACTTC. Protein: CASNKGPLAGGWETQYF.

The V gene is TRBV4-1, the J gene TRBJ1-4; 7 bases line up with TRBD1. Trimming took 4 bases from V and 8 from J; bases not matched to a gene: 7. This CDR3 has 14 amino acids. Per germline, CDR1 MGHRA and CDR2 YSYEKL. The CDR3 DNA reads as TGCGCCAGCAGCCTGACAGGGATGGGGGAAAAACTGTTTTTT. Its protein is CASSLTGMGEKLFF.

The rearrangement links TRBV7-9 to TRBJ1-2; 8 nucleotides align to TRBD1. Germline CDR1 is SEHNR and CDR2 is FQNEAQ (reference sequence). With 1 base clipped from V and 8 bases from J, the junction kept 6 bases outside the gene matches. CDR3 length: 14 amino acids. CDR3 residues: CASSLGGQAGGYTF. The CDR3 DNA reads TGTGCCAGCAGCTTAGGGGGACAGGCTGGGGGCTACACCTTC. Drawing the rest from reference TRBV7-9 and TRBJ1-2, the complete variable domain is DTGVSQNPRHKITKRGQNVTFRCDPISEHNRLYWYRQTLGQGPEFLTYFQNEAQLEKSRLLSDRFSAERPKGSFSTLEIQRTEQGDSAMYLCASSLGGQAGGYTFGSGTRLTVV.

The chain employs TRBV7-6 and TRBJ1-1; TRBD1 matches at 8 bases. The V gene end was trimmed by 5 bases and the J gene end by 2 bases; junction bases not matched to a gene: 7. The germline V gene has CDR1 SGHVS and CDR2 FNYEAQ. The CDR3 spans 15 residues. CDR3 in amino acids: CASSLGTGLNTEAFF. In DNA form, the CDR3 reads TGTGCCAGCAGCCTCGGGACAGGACTAAACACTGAAGCTTTCTTT.

This chain links TRBV9 with TRBJ2-3, with 13 bases lining up with TRBD2. Trimming cost V 2 bases and J 0 bases; bases outside gene matches: 12. This CDR3 region has 20 residues. Germline CDR1 reads SGDLS; CDR2 reads YYNGEE. The CDR3 DNA follows: TGTGCCAGCAGCGTTAGGACTAGCGGGAGATGGACCCCTAGCACAGATACGCAGTATTTT. Protein product: CASSVRTSGRWTPSTDTQYF.

DNA of the CDR3: TGTGCCAGCTCCGAAAACAGACCCCTTAGTACCTACAATGAGCAGTTCTTC. This gives the protein CASSENRPLSTYNEQFF. The chain carries TRBV18 and TRBJ2-1; the D is unclear. V was clipped by 6 bases and J by 2 bases, with 20 bases between them. Germline V gene sequence: CDR1 KGHSH, CDR2 LQKENI. The CDR3 is 17 amino acids.

V is TRBV4-1 and J is TRBJ2-2; 10 nucleotides line up with TRBD2. The CDR3 runs 17 residues. CDR1 MGHRA and CDR2 YSYEKL come from the germline V gene. J gave up 4 bases and V 5 bases, and 10 bases lay outside the gene matches. In DNA, the CDR3 is TGCGCCAGCAGCTATGAATGGGCTAGCGGGAGCACCGGGGAGCTGTTTTTT. This translates into CASSYEWASGSTGELFF.

V gene TRBV6-5 combines with J gene TRBJ2-2; D unresolved. The CDR3 has 15 amino acids. Per germline, CDR1 MNHEY and CDR2 SVGAGI. The V gene lost 3 bases and the J gene lost 5 bases, with 13 bases spanning the gap. The CDR3, as DNA: TGTGCCAGCAGTTATACGAACACCAAAACCGGGGAGCTGTTTTTT. This translates into CASSYTNTKTGELFF.

The chain combines TRBV6-5 with TRBJ1-4; D is undetermined. Deletions cut 0 bases from V and 4 bases from J, with 12 bases between. CDR1 is MNHEY and CDR2 is SVGAGI in the germline V gene. The CDR3 extends over 16 amino acids. CDR3 residues: CASSYSNAGLNEKLFF. The CDR3 bases are TGTGCCAGCAGTTACTCGAATGCAGGACTTAATGAAAAACTGTTTTTT.

This chain joins TRBV19 and TRBJ2-1; weak D call: TRBD1 (6 bases). V dropped 8 bases and J dropped 10 bases, with 9 bases sitting between them. The CDR3 extends over 10 amino acids. Germline V gene data show CDR1 as LNHDA and CDR2 as SQIVND (reference sequence). CDR3 region: CASGGGEQFF. The CDR3 DNA is TGTGCCAGTGGTGGGGGCGAGCAGTTCTTC.

This clone was observed a handful of times. The chain couples TRBV2 to TRBJ2-7, with 8 bases fitting TRBD2. The CDR3 extends over 16 amino acids. With 2 bases clipped from V and 2 bases from J, the junction kept 8 bases outside the gene matches. The germline V gene has CDR1 SNHLY and CDR2 FYNNEI. CDR3 sequence: CASSEFGSGVAYEQYF. The CDR3 DNA follows: TGTGCCAGCAGTGAATTCGGTAGCGGGGTTGCCTACGAGCAGTACTTC.

The J gene is TRBJ1-5, the V gene TRBV29-1; D uncertain. Germline values: CDR1 SQVTM, CDR2 ANQGSEA. Trimming took 7 bases from V and 0 from J, leaving 16 bases between them. CDR3 length: 15 amino acids. This CDR3 reads CSGQSGSNSNQPQHF. CDR3 sequence (DNA): TGCAGCGGCCAGAGTGGGAGTAATAGCAATCAGCCCCAGCATTTT.